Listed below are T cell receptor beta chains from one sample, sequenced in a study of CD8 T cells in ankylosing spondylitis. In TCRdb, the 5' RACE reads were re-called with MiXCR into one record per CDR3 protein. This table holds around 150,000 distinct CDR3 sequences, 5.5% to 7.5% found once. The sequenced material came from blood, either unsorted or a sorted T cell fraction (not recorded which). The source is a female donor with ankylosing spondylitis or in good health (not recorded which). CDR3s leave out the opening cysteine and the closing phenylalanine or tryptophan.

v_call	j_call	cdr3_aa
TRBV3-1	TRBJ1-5	ASSQPRLEGGNQPQH
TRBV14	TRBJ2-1	ASSQELTGLAGGSSYNEQF
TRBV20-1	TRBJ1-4	SAPSGGNEKLF
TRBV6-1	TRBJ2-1	ASRQGQGNNEQF
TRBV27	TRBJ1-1	ASSSGAVNTVAF
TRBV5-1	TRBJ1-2	ASSLAGTVDYGYT
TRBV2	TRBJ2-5	ASSEMRSAKTQY
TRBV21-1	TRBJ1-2	ASSKPQRTGAYGYT
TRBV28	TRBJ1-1	ASRLGGGGTEAF
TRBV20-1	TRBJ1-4	SARDLKTANNEKLF
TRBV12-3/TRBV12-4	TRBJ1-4	ASRGTDNEKLF
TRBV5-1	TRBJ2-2	ASRGLLTNTGELF
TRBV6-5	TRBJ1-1	ASSPPGQGAEAF
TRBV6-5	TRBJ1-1	ASSYRGGAF
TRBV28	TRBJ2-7	ASSPGDFYEQY
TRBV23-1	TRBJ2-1	ASSPQSGQGRNEQF
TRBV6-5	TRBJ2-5	ASSYSIQQSETQY
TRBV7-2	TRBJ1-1	ASSLARPGPNTEAF
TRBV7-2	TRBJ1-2	ASSLGPPVGYGYT
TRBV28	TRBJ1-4	ASKTGKEKLF
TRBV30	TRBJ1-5	AWNPELNQPQH
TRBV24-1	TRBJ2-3	ATRAWGSSTDTQY
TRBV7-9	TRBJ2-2	ASSWSGAIQNTGELF
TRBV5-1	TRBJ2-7	ASSLVNRPSYEQY
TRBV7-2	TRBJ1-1	ASSLGLLGMNTEAF
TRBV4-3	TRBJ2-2	ASSQEPAGVDTGELF
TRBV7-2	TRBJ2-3	ASSRGLDSDTQY
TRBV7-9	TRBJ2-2	ASSGRKRGNTGELF
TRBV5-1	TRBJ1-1	ASSLSALNTEAF
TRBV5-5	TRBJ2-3	ASSSRTSTDTQY
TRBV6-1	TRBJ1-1	ASTRTGEGTEAF
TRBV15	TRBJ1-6	ATSRDGSNSPLH
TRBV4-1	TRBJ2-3	ASSLRPDWQY